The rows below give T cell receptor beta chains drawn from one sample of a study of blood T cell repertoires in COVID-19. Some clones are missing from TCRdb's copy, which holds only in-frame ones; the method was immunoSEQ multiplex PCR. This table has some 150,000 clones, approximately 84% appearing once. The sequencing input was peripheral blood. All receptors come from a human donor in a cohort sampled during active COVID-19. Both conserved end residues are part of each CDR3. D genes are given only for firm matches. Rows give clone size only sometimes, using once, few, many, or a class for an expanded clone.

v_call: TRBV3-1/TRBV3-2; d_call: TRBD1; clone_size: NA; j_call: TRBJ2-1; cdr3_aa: CASSQGTGGNRNEQFF; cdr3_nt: TGTGCCAGCAGCCAAGGTACAGGGGGCAATAGGAATGAGCAGTTCTTC
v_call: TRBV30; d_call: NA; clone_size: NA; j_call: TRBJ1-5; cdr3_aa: CAWSVRTRDQPQHF; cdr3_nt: TGTGCCTGGAGTGTAAGGACCAGGGATCAGCCCCAGCATTTT
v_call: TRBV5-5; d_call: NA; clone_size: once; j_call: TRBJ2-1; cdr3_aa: CASSLTVRNEQFF; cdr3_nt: TGTGCCAGCAGCTTGACCGTCAGAAATGAGCAGTTCTTC
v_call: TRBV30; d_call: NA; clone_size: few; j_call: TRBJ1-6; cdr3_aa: CAWSVQGNSPLHF; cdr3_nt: TGTGCCTGGAGTGTACAGGGAAATTCACCCCTCCACTTT
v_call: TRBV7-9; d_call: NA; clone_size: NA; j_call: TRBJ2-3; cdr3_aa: CASAPQGQYF; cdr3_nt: TGTGCCAGCGCCCCCCAGGGGCAGTATTTT
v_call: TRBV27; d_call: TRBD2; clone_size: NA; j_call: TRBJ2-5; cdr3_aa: CASSPQLARYQETQYF; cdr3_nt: TGTGCCAGCAGTCCCCAACTAGCGAGGTACCAAGAGACCCAGTACTTC
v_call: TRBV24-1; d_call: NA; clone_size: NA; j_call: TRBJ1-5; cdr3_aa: CATSDGTGWNQPQHF; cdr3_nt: TGTGCCACCAGTGATGGAACAGGGTGGAATCAGCCCCAGCATTTT
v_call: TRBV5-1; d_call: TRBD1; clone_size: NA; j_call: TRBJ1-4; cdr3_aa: CASSRDRIATNEKLFF; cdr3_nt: TGCGCCAGCAGCCGGGACAGGATAGCAACTAATGAAAAACTGTTTTTT
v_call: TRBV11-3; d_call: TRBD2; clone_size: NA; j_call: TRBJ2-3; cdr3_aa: CASSPKPTLAGVADTQYF; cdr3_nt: TGTGCCAGCAGCCCAAAACCAACCCTAGCGGGAGTAGCAGATACGCAGTATTTT
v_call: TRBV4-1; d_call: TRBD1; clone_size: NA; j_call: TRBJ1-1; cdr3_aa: CASSQGTGSTEAFF; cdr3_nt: TGCGCCAGCAGCCAGGGGACAGGGAGTACTGAAGCTTTCTTT
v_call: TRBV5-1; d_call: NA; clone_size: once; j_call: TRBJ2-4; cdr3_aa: CASSLEATGAKNIQYF; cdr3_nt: TGCGCCAGCAGCTTGGAGGCGACGGGGGCCAAAAACATTCAGTACTTC
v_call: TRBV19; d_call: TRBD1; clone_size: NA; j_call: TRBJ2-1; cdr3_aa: CASSRRDSRSNEQFF; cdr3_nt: TGTGCCAGTAGCCGACGGGACAGCAGAAGCAATGAGCAGTTCTTC
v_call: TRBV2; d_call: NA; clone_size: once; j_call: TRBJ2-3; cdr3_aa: CASSESLGTDTQYF; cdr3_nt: TGTGCCAGCAGTGAAAGCCTCGGGACAGATACGCAGTATTTT
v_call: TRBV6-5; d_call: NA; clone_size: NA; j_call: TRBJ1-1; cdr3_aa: CASTDRDTNTEAFF; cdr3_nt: TGTGCCAGCACCGACCGGGACACCAACACTGAAGCTTTCTTT
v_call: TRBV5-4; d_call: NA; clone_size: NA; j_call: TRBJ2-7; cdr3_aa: CASSPTGRYEQYF; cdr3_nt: TGTGCCAGCAGCCCGACAGGGAGGTACGAGCAGTACTTC
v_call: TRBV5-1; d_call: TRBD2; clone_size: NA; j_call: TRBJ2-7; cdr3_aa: CASSLALAGVAYEQYF; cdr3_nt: TGCGCCAGCAGCTTGGCACTAGCGGGGGTTGCCTACGAGCAGTACTTC
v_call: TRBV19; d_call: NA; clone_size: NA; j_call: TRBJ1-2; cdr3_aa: CASSIDRRGFGTF; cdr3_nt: TGTGCCAGTAGTATTGACAGGAGAGGTTTTGGAACCTTC
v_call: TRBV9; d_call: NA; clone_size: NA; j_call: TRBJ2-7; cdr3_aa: CASSVGPESEEQYF; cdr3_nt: TGTGCCAGCAGCGTAGGTCCGGAGTCTGAGGAGCAGTACTTC
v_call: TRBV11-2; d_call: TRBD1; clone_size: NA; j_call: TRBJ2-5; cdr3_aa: CASSSDREETQYF; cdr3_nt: TGTGCCAGCAGCTCAGACAGGGAAGAGACCCAGTACTTC
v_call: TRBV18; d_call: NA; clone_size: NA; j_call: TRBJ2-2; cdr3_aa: CASSPRAGADTGELFF; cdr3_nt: TGTGCCAGCTCACCACGGGCGGGGGCGGACACCGGGGAGCTGTTTTTT